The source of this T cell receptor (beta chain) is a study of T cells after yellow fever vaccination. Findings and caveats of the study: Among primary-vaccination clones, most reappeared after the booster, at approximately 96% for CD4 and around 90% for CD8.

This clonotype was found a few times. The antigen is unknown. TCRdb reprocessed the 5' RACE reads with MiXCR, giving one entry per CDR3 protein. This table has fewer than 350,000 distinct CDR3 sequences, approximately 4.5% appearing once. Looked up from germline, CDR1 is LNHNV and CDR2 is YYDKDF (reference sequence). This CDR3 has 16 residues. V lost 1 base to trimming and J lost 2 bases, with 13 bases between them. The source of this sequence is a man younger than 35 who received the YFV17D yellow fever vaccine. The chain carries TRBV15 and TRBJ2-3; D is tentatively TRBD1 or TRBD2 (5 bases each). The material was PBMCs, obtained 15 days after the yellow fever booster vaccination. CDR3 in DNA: TGTGCCACCAGCAGAGGGTGGGGGAGCAACACAGATACGCAGTATTTT. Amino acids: CATSRGWGSNTDTQYF. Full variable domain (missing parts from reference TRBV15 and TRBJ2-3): DAMVIQNPRYQVTQFGKPVTLSCSQTLNHNVMYWYQQKSSQAPKLLFHYYDKDFNNEADTPDNFQSRRPNTSFCFLDIRSPGLGDTAMYLCATSRGWGSNTDTQYFGPGTRLTVL.